This TCR beta chain is from a study of cytomegalovirus exposure and HLA in healthy donors. Study at large: Among 398 genotyped donors, around 82% fell in the Caucasian-associated ancestry cluster. Whole-study findings and limits: As a later analysis revealed, the rate of TCR association differed by HLA locus, with DRB1 most and HLA-C fewest. The majority of TCR sequences were rare, yet some public TCRs appeared in many donors. Testing in vitro showed a few CMV-associated chains specific for CMV antigens.

Comment on this clone: The antigen is unknown.

The germline CDR1 and CDR2 sequences are SGDLS and YYNGEE. This CDR3 contains 14 residues. V lost 0 bases and J 10 bases, leaving 13 bases between the germline ends. It was with 60 Vbeta and 13 Jbeta primers that the PCR ran. Sequencing used immunoSEQ multiplex PCR; TCRdb keeps in-frame clones, though not all of them. The sample holds 98,000 or so clones, approximately 80% seen once. The TCR was taken from a woman aged 18 to 35 in good health and CMV-seropositive. The specimen was PBMCs. This chain uses TRBV9 with TRBJ2-2; no reliable D call. DNA of the CDR3: TGTGCCAGCAGCGTAGGCGGAAATCTCGAGGAGCTGTTTTTT. Translation: CASSVGGNLEELFF. Complete variable domain (other parts from reference TRBV9 and TRBJ2-2): DSGVTQTPKHLITATGQRVTLRCSPRSGDLSVYWYQQSLDQGLQFLIQYYNGEERAKGNILERFSAQQFPDLHSELNLSSLELGDSALYFCASSVGGNLEELFFGEGSRLTVL.